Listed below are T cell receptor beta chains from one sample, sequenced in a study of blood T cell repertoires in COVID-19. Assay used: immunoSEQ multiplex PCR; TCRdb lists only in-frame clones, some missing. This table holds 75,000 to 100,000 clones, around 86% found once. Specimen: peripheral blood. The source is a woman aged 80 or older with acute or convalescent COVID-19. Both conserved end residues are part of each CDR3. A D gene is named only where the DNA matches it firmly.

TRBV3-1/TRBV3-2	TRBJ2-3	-	CASSQAHRSTDTQYF
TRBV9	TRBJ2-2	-	CASSGLSTNTGELFF
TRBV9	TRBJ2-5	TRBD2	CASSGSSGGAQETQYF
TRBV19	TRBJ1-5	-	CASSMGTLNQPQHF
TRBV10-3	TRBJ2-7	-	CAISGPGIIEQYF
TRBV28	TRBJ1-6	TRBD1	CASSRSDRDASPLHF
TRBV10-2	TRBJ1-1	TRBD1	CASSESGRTGRSEAFF
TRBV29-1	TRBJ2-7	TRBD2	CSVRTRGEQYF
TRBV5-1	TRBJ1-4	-	CASSLVGLSEKLFF
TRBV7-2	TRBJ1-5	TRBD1	CASSLATGGSNQPQHF
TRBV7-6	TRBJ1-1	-	CASSSSRNTEAFF
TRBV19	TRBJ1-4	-	CASSIQGRGEKLFF
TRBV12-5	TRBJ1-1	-	CASGQGSYTEAFF
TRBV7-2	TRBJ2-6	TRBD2	CASTGGAGRGANVLTF
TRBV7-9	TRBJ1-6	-	CASTRWGGGYNSPLHF
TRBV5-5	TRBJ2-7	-	CASSLATGLGYEQYF
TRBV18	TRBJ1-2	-	CASSPTGVNYGYTF
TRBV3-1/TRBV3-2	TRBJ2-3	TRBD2	CASSQEMRRGVGTDTQYF
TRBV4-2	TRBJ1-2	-	CASSQDPSTAHYGYTF
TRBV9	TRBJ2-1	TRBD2	CASSVGERGVSGALNNEQFF
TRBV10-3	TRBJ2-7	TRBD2	CASVGSGGHEQYF
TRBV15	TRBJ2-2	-	CATSSAVNTGELFF
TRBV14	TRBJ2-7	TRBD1	CASSQDQTGSEQYF
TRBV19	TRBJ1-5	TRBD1	CASSIRGQASNQPQHF
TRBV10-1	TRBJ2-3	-	CASSRGNTDTQYF
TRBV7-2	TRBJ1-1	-	CASSLVQGREAFF
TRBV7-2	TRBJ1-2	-	CASSFSGNYGYTF
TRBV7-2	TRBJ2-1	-	CASSPINEQFF
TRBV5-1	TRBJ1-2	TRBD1	CASSPRQGLYGYTF
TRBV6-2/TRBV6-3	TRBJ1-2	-	CASSSTLPSLAYGYTF
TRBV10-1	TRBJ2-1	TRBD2	CASSESGLADHNEQFF
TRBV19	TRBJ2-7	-	CASSMGRRRYPDYEQYF
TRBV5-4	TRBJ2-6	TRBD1	CASSVRDRGSSGANVLTF
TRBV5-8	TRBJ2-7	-	CASSLVGGTSHEQYF
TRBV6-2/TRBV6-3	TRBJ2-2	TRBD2	CASSYGRTSGGPSTGELFF
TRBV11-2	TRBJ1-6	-	CASSAAGGWNNSPLHF
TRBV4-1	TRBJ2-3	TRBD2	CASSQSLAGNTDTQYF
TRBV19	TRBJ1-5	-	CASTKRTDSNQPQHF
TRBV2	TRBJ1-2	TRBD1	CASRPGTGGFGYTF
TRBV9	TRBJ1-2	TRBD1	CASSVSHQTGGKGGYTF
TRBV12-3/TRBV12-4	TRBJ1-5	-	CASGKGSGQPQHF
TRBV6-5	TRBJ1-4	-	CASRGGGFEKLFF
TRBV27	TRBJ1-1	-	CASRPGGNTEAFF
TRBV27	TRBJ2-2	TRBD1	CASSPTGRVTGELFF
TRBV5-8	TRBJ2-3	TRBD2	CAIGLGPGDTQYF
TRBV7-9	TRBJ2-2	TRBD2	CASSLGTSGGHTGELFF
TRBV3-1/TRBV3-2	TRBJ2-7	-	CASSKTGFYEQYF
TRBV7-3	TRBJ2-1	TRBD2	CASSYSGASSYNEQFF
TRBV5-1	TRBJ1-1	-	CASSTHKNTEAFF
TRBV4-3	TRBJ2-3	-	CASSLFRGGGTDTQYF
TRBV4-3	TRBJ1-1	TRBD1	CASSQPGQGGMNTEAFF